The 10 T cell receptor beta chains below were found in one sample sequenced in a study of memory CD4+ T cells and cytomegalovirus serostatus. Single viable CD3+CD4+CD8-CD45RO+ cells were sorted as the memory CD4+ T cells. Measured with immunoSEQ multiplex PCR; TCRdb has only the in-frame clones, and not every one. The table has almost 55,000 clones, around 81% seen once. The sequencing input was memory CD4+ T cells from blood. The receptors were sampled from an adult in good health and CMV-seronegative.

V is TRBV7-3 and J is TRBJ1-1; D uncertain. Germline CDR1 SGHTA, CDR2 FQGTGA. This CDR3 contains 14 residues. Trimming took off 4 bases at V and 1 base at J, with 10 bases between the two ends. DNA for the CDR3: TGTGCCAGCAGCTCCGGCAATCCGAACACTGAAGCTTTCTTT. Its protein is CASSSGNPNTEAFF.

The V call is TRBV28, the J call TRBJ1-2; TRBD1 is a possible D gene (5 bases). The CDR3 has 18 amino acids. The ends were cut back, 2 bases at V and 8 bases at J, with 27 bases in the middle. Germline V gene data show CDR1 as MDHEN and CDR2 as SYDVKM. In nucleotides, the CDR3 is TGTGCCAGCAGTTTAATCGAGGTGATAGGTGGGGGGTCTGGCGGCTACACCTTC. Its translation is CASSLIEVIGGGSGGYTF.

This chain uses TRBV5-1 with TRBJ2-7; 8 positions agree with TRBD1. This CDR3 is 14 amino acids long. J lost 5 bases, V lost 1 base, and 5 bases had no gene match. Germline CDR1 SGHRS, CDR2 YFSETQ. CDR3 nucleotides: TGCGCCAGCAGCTTGAGGTCAGGGGGCAACGAGCAGTACTTC. Translation gives CASSLRSGGNEQYF.

This clone was seen only once. V usage is TRBV5-6 and J usage is TRBJ1-2; no clear D gene. The CDR3 length is 13 residues. From germline, CDR1 is SGHDT and CDR2 YYEEEE. With 4 bases removed from V and 5 bases from J, the gap between germline ends came to 12 bases. CDR3 sequence reads: CASSVGRGYGYTF. As DNA, the CDR3 is TGTGCCAGCAGCGTAGGACGGGGTTATGGCTACACCTTC.

This clone was picked up a small number of times. The chain has TRBV6-4 and TRBJ2-6, with 8 bases fitting TRBD2. This CDR3 contains 17 residues. After removal of 0 bases from V and 3 bases from J, the junction contained 4 bases not matched to a gene. Germline CDR1 and CDR2: MRHNA and SNTAGT. CDR3: CASSDSGGANGANVLTF. CDR3 DNA sequence: TGTGCCAGCAGTGACTCCGGGGGGGCAAATGGGGCCAACGTCCTGACTTTC.

This sequence joins TRBV7-9 and TRBJ1-2; D is unresolved. Trimming took 5 bases from V and 3 from J, leaving 7 bases between them. CDR1 is SEHNR and CDR2 is FQNEAQ in the germline V gene (reference sequence). The CDR3 spans 12 residues. The CDR3 spells CASSRMDYGYTF. The DNA of the CDR3 is TGTGCCAGCAGCCGGATGGACTATGGCTACACCTTC.

The chain uses TRBV7-9 and TRBJ2-1; 7 bases agree with TRBD1. CDR3 size: 14 residues. V shed 3 bases, J shed 9 bases, and the junction held 8 bases outside the gene matches. The V gene's germline CDR1 is SEHNR and CDR2 FQNEAQ (reference sequence). The DNA of the CDR3 is TGTGCCAGCAGCTTGCCAGGACAGGCCCCTGAGCAGTTCTTC. Translation: CASSLPGQAPEQFF. Filled out from reference TRBV7-9 and TRBJ2-1, the complete variable domain reads DTGVSQNPRHKITKRGQNVTFRCDPISEHNRLYWYRQTLGQGPEFLTYFQNEAQLEKSRLLSDRFSAERPKGSFSTLEIQRTEQGDSAMYLCASSLPGQAPEQFFGPGTRLTVL.

The chain carries TRBV5-5 and TRBJ2-3; possible D gene TRBD1, 6 bases. This CDR3 is built from 15 residues. Germline lookup yields CDR1 SGHKS and CDR2 YYEKEE (reference sequence). V lost 4 bases, J lost 2 bases, and 14 bases lay in between. The CDR3 here is CASSPGTILTDTQYF. CDR3 DNA: TGTGCCAGCAGCCCCGGGACAATTCTCACAGATACGCAGTATTTT. Based on the CDR3 plus reference TRBV5-5 and TRBJ2-3, the full variable domain is DAGVTQSPTHLIKTRGQQVTLRCSPISGHKSVSWYQQVLGQGPQFIFQYYEKEERGRGNFPDRFSARQFPNYSSELNVNALLLGDSALYLCASSPGTILTDTQYFGPGTRLTVL.

This chain connects TRBV4-3 to TRBJ2-3, with D uncertain. Per the germline V gene, CDR1 is LGHNA and CDR2 is YSLEER. The CDR3 is made up of 12 amino acids. Trimming removed 5 bases from V and 5 bases from J, with 8 bases in between. CDR3 amino acids: CASSAFGDTQYF. In DNA, the CDR3 is TGCGCCAGCAGCGCCTTCGGAGATACGCAGTATTTT.

V gene TRBV7-2 combines with J gene TRBJ1-2, with D unclear. Germline CDR1 reads SGHTA; CDR2 reads FQGNSA. This CDR3 spans 16 amino acids. The V end lost 2 bases, the J end lost 7 bases, and 20 bases lay between the germline ends. In nucleotides, the CDR3 is TGTGCCAGCAGCTTAAGTAGTGGAGTCTTCCTGTCTGGCTACACCTTC. This translates into CASSLSSGVFLSGYTF.